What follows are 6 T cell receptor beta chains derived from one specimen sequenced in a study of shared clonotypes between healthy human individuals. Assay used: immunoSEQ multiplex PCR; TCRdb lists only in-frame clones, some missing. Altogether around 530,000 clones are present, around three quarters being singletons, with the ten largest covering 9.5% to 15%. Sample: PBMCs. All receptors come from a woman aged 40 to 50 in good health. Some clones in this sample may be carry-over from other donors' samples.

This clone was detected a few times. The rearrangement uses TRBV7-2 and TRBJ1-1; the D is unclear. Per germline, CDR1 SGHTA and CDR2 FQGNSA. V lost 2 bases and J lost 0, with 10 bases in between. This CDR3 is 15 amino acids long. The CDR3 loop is CASSLIAGVNTEAFF. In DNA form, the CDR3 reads TGTGCCAGCAGCTTAATCGCAGGAGTGAACACTGAAGCTTTCTTT.

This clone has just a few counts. CDR3 nucleotide sequence: TGTGCCAGTAGTATGCAACTAGCGGGAGGGGCGAATACGCAGTATTTT. As protein: CASSMQLAGGANTQYF. The V call is TRBV19, the J call TRBJ2-3, with 13 bases matching TRBD2. The V and J ends lost 3 bases and 7 bases, in that order; junction bases with no gene match: 7. Per the germline V gene, CDR1 is LNHDA and CDR2 is SQIVND (reference sequence). CDR3 length: 16 residues.

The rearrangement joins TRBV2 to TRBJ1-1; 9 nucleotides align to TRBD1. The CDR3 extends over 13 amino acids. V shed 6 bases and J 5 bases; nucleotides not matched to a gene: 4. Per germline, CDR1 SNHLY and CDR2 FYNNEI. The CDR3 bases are TGTGCCAGCAGCGGCGGGACAGGGACTGAAGCTTTCTTT. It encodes CASSGGTGTEAFF.

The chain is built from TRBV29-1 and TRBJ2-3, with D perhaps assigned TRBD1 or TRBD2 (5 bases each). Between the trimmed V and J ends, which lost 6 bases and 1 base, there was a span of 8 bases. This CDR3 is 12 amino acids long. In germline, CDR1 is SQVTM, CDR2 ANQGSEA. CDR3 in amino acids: CSVRDGTDTQYF. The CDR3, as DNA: TGCAGCGTCAGGGACGGCACAGATACGCAGTATTTT.

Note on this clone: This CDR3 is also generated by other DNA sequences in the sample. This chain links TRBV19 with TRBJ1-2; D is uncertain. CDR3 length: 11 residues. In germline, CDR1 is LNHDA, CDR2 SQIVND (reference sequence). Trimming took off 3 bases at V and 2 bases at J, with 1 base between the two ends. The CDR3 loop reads CASSINYGYTF. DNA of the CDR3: TGTGCCAGTAGTATCAACTATGGCTACACCTTC. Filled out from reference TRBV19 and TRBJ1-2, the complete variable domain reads DGGITQSPKYLFRKEGQNVTLSCEQNLNHDAMYWYRQDPGQGLRLIYYSQIVNDFQKGDIAEGYSVSREKKESFPLTVTSAQKNPTAFYLCASSINYGYTFGSGTRLTVV.

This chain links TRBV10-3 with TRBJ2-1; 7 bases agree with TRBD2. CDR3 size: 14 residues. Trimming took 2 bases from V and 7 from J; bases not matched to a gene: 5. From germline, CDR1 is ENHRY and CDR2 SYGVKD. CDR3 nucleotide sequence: TGTGCCATCAGTGAGGCGGCGGGAGTAAATGAGCAGTTCTTC. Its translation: CAISEAAGVNEQFF.